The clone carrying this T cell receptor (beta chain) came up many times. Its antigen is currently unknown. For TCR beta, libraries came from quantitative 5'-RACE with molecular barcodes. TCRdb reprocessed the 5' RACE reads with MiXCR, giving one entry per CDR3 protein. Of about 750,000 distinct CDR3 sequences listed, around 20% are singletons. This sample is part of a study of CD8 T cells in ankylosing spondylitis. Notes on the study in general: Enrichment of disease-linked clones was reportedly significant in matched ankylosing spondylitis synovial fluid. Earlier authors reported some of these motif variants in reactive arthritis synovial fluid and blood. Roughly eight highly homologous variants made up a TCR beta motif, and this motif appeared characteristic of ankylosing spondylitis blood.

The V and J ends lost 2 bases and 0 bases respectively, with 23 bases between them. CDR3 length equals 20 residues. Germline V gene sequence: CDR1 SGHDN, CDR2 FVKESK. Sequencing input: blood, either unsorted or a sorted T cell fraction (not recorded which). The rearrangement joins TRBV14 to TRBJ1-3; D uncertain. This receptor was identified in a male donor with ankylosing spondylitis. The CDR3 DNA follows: TGTGCCAGCAGCCAACTTTCGATTCCCTTTCTTTTCCACTCTGGAAACACCATATATTTT. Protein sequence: CASSQLSIPFLFHSGNTIYF.